The 5 T cell receptor beta chains given below trace back to one sample, sequenced in a study of CD8 T cells in ankylosing spondylitis (dated by TCRdb to 2015 to 2018). Libraries were built with 5' RACE. These reads were obtained on an Illumina HiSeq 2500. In-frame beta chains were kept once TCRdb had trimmed the public reads at Q25 with fastp and called clones with MiXCR. Rows merge per CDR3 protein into single entries with the most common DNA and genes. In this sample the table shows around 120,000 distinct CDR3 sequences, around 24% of which occur a single time. The ten largest clones capture approximately 13% of the sample. The sample was synovial fluid, either unsorted or a sorted T cell fraction (not recorded which). The receptors originated from a male donor with ankylosing spondylitis.

This clonotype has more than one count but fewer than ten. The rearrangement links TRBV11-2 to TRBJ1-3, with 9 bases matching TRBD1. Germline V gene data show CDR1 as SGHAT and CDR2 as FQNNGV. The CDR3 runs to 15 residues. V lost 5 bases and J lost 4; bases outside the gene matches: 6. CDR3: CASSVGTGFGNTIYF. The CDR3 nucleotides read TGTGCCAGCAGCGTCGGGACAGGGTTCGGAAACACCATATATTTT.

This clonotype has only a few counts. The chain carries TRBV5-1 and TRBJ1-6; TRBD1 might be the D (5 bases). Germline V CDR1 and CDR2: SGHRS, YFSETQ. The CDR3 has 15 residues. The V end was cut by 2 bases, the J end by 10 bases, with 16 bases between. The CDR3 sequence is CASSLSPDRGSPLHF. The CDR3 DNA reads as TGCGCCAGCAGCTTAAGTCCCGACCGGGGCTCACCCCTCCACTTT. The variable domain in full, completed from reference TRBV5-1 and TRBJ1-6, reads KAGVTQTPRYLIKTRGQQVTLSCSPISGHRSVSWYQQTPGQGLQFLFEYFSETQRNKGNFPGRFSGRQFSNSRSEMNVSTLELGDSALYLCASSLSPDRGSPLHFGNGTRLTVT.

This clonotype was detected a few times. The chain carries TRBV20-1 and TRBJ1-5, with TRBD1 matching 7 bases. The CDR3 covers 13 residues. The ends lost 6 bases at V and 4 bases at J; junction bases unmatched: 6. Germline V lookup: CDR1 DFQATT, CDR2 SNEGSKA (reference sequence). CDR3 DNA: TGCAGTGCCGGTGACAGGGATAATCAGCCCCAGCATTTT. It yields the protein CSAGDRDNQPQHF.

J is TRBJ1-6 and V is TRBV7-2; TRBD1 agrees at 10 bases. CDR1 and CDR2 from the germline V gene are SGHTA and FQGNSA. With V trimmed by 0 bases and J by 10 bases, 3 bases remained unmatched. This CDR3 spans 15 amino acids. CDR3 amino acids: CASSLAGQGGSPLHF. In DNA, the CDR3 is TGTGCCAGCAGCTTAGCCGGACAGGGGGGATCACCCCTCCACTTT. The variable domain in full, with the rest retrieved from reference TRBV7-2 and TRBJ1-6, is GAGVSQSPSNKVTEKGKDVELRCDPISGHTALYWYRQSLGQGLEFLIYFQGNSAPDKSGLPSDRFSAERTGGSVSTLTIQRTQQEDSAVYLCASSLAGQGGSPLHFGNGTRLTVT.

The V call is TRBV3-1, the J call TRBJ1-1, with a weak D call TRBD1 (6 bases). This CDR3 has 14 amino acids. V lost 0 bases to trimming and J lost 4 bases, with 9 bases between them. Germline V gene sequence: CDR1 LGHDT, CDR2 YNNKEL (reference sequence). The CDR3 DNA is TGTGCCAGCAGCCAAGAGTCCAGGGGCACTGAAGCTTTCTTT. Amino acid sequence: CASSQESRGTEAFF.